Below, one TCR beta chain is given with its context. It has no known antigen specificity. One base away there is no much larger clone; base qualities are not given. Genomic DNA was isolated from the sorted cells so that the TCRbeta CDR3 region could be sequenced. The immunoSEQ Assay was used for sequencing of TCRbeta CDR3 regions. TCRdb limited this immuneACCESS table to in-frame rearrangements with V and J called. A share of clones is missing; checked studies link under half to unresolved V genes, and the rest is unexplained. The sample table holds some 59,000 clones, of which roughly 90% were seen once. The leading ten clones occupy approximately 4.6% of the sample. The record originates from a study of OX40 agonist ivuxolimab in advanced cancers. About the study as a whole: Ivuxolimab was an agonistic, fully human IgG2 monoclonal antibody directed against OX40 (CD134), a costimulatory receptor. Intravenous ivuxolimab was administered to patients every 2 weeks at six dose levels: 0.01, 0.1, 0.3, 1.5, 3 and 10 mg/kg. Of the approximately 50 dose-escalation patients, hepatocellular carcinoma was present in roughly 19, melanoma in approximately 15, renal cell carcinoma in 9 and head and neck cancer in 9. The dose-escalation cohort was roughly 80% male with a mean age of approximately 60 years, ranging from 23 to 79. Patients were allowed to have had prior anti-PD-1, anti-PD-L1 or anti-CTLA-4 therapy, and more than 35% of the dose-escalation patients had been treated with checkpoint inhibitors. Three dose-escalation patients achieved partial responses, one with hepatocellular carcinoma and two with cutaneous melanoma. Peripheral TCRbeta sequencing was intended to test whether TCR sequence diversity was altered and clonal T-cell expansion was caused by ivuxolimab. The monotherapy dose-escalation portion (N of about 49 patients) of the phase I ivuxolimab trial is reported in the paper. Points the paper makes about the study in general: The antigen specificity of the peripheral T cells that underwent clonal expansion was not determined. Low levels of normalized T-cell clonal expansion were also seen in some patients who did not respond. After ivuxolimab, expanded clones were on average more numerous among CD8+ T cells than among CD4+ T cells. Partial responders in the 0.1-3.0 mg/kg groups had among the lowest normalized peripheral clonal expansion, especially among CD8+ T cells. At doses of 0.1 to 3.0 mg/kg, clonal expansion of both CD4+ and CD8+ blood T cells was observed from baseline to week 6.

The trial excluded patients who had a history of autoimmune disease or who were on systemic immunosuppression. Peripheral blood for TCR sequencing was drawn from every dose cohort at baseline, at cycle 4 day 1 and at cycle 7 day 1. The samples were drawn from a first-in-human, open-label, multicenter phase I dose-escalation trial of ivuxolimab. The trial enrolled adults with locally advanced or metastatic head and neck squamous cell, hepatocellular, melanoma or renal cell carcinoma. Before TCR sequencing, CD4+ and CD8+ T cells were separately sorted from peripheral blood. Its CDR3 holds 16 amino acids, cysteine through phenylalanine. Left in the record is the CDR3 DNA by itself, 48 bases read in frame from the first base. The germline V gene provides CDR1 SGHVS and CDR2 FQNEAQ. V is pared back by 5 bases and J by 1 base, with 17 bases lying between the germline termini.

Specimen: CD4+ or CD8+ T cells sorted from blood, collected in a trial of the OX40 agonist ivuxolimab. The chain joins TRBV7-8 to TRBJ1-1; TRBD1 might be the D gene, on 5 matching bases. The receptor's source is an adult with an advanced solid tumor such as melanoma, head and neck, liver or kidney cancer. The CDR3 amino acid sequence is: CASSQGQAMANTEAFF. DNA sequence: TGTGCCAGCAGCCAAGGACAAGCTATGGCGAACACTGAAGCTTTCTTT.